The rows below give T cell receptor beta chains drawn from one sample of a study of blood T cell repertoires in COVID-19. Sequencing was performed with immunoSEQ multiplex PCR; in TCRdb, only in-frame clones are kept and a portion is missing. The table has roughly 500,000 clones, approximately 83% seen once. Sequencing input: peripheral blood. These receptors were taken from a human donor in a cohort sampled during active COVID-19. Each CDR3 is given with its conserved first and last residue. Each record gives: V gene, J gene, D gene, clone size, CDR3 DNA, CDR3 protein. A D gene is named only where the DNA matches it firmly. Size values are once, few and many counts, or a class for expanded clones, and some rows have none.

v_gene: TRBV3-1/TRBV3-2; j_gene: TRBJ1-4; d_gene: -; abundance: -; CDR3nt: TGTGCCAGCAGCCAAGATTGGCAGGAAAATGAAAAACTGTTTTTT; CDR3aa: CASSQDWQENEKLFF
v_gene: TRBV18; j_gene: TRBJ2-7; d_gene: -; abundance: -; CDR3nt: TGTGCCAGCTCACCAAGAGGGTGGGACTACGAGCAGTACTTC; CDR3aa: CASSPRGWDYEQYF
v_gene: TRBV15; j_gene: TRBJ2-5; d_gene: TRBD2; abundance: -; CDR3nt: TGTGCCACCAGCCCGGGCCGCGGGAGGACCCAAGAGACCCAGTACTTC; CDR3aa: CATSPGRGRTQETQYF
v_gene: TRBV2; j_gene: TRBJ1-1; d_gene: -; abundance: -; CDR3nt: TGTGCCAGCATGAGAAGAGCCTTAAACACTGAAGCTTTCTTT; CDR3aa: CASMRRALNTEAFF
v_gene: TRBV30; j_gene: TRBJ2-1; d_gene: -; abundance: -; CDR3nt: TGTGCCTGGAGGATGTTGGGAGGCTACAATGAGCAGTTCTTC; CDR3aa: CAWRMLGGYNEQFF
v_gene: TRBV5-1; j_gene: TRBJ2-1; d_gene: -; abundance: -; CDR3nt: TGCGCCAGCAGCTTTGACCGGAGCTCCTACAATGAGCAGTTCTTC; CDR3aa: CASSFDRSSYNEQFF
v_gene: TRBV5-4; j_gene: TRBJ2-7; d_gene: -; abundance: -; CDR3nt: TGTGCCAGCAGCCCCTCGGGCGGGGATCCATACTACGAGCAGTACTTC; CDR3aa: CASSPSGGDPYYEQYF
v_gene: TRBV18; j_gene: TRBJ1-5; d_gene: TRBD1; abundance: -; CDR3nt: TGTGCCAGCTCACCAGGGACAGGGGGTAATCAGCCCCAGCATTTT; CDR3aa: CASSPGTGGNQPQHF
v_gene: TRBV5-1; j_gene: TRBJ1-1; d_gene: -; abundance: -; CDR3nt: TGCGCCAGCAGCTTAATGACAGAGTCTGAAGCTTTCTTT; CDR3aa: CASSLMTESEAFF
v_gene: TRBV3-1/TRBV3-2; j_gene: TRBJ1-1; d_gene: TRBD1; abundance: -; CDR3nt: TGTGCCAGCAGCCAGGGACAGATTAACACTGAAGCTTTCTTT; CDR3aa: CASSQGQINTEAFF
v_gene: TRBV6-5; j_gene: TRBJ1-1; d_gene: -; abundance: -; CDR3nt: TGTGCCAGCGGCAAGAGGACAGCGAACACTGAAGCTTTCTTT; CDR3aa: CASGKRTANTEAFF
v_gene: TRBV5-1; j_gene: TRBJ2-7; d_gene: TRBD1; abundance: -; CDR3nt: TGCGCCAGCAGCTTGACCGTAGGGGACAGGGGAAAGTCGGTGCAGTACTTC; CDR3aa: CASSLTVGDRGKSVQYF
v_gene: TRBV11-1; j_gene: TRBJ2-3; d_gene: TRBD1; abundance: -; CDR3nt: TGTGCCAGCACCCCGACAGGGGTCCCAGATACGCAGTATTTT; CDR3aa: CASTPTGVPDTQYF
v_gene: TRBV6-5; j_gene: TRBJ1-4; d_gene: -; abundance: -; CDR3nt: TGTGCCAGCAGCGCGGGGGGAAGGAATGAAAAACTGTTTTTT; CDR3aa: CASSAGGRNEKLFF
v_gene: TRBV9; j_gene: TRBJ2-2; d_gene: -; abundance: -; CDR3nt: TGTGCCAGCAGCGTAGCCCCGACTTGGAACACCGGGGAGCTGTTTTTT; CDR3aa: CASSVAPTWNTGELFF
v_gene: TRBV6-5; j_gene: TRBJ2-5; d_gene: TRBD1; abundance: -; CDR3nt: TGTGCCAGCCCCGACAGGGGGCTCCTTGGGACCCAGTACTTC; CDR3aa: CASPDRGLLGTQYF
v_gene: TRBV7-8; j_gene: TRBJ1-1; d_gene: -; abundance: -; CDR3nt: TGTGCCAGCAGCCCTACCGGGGAAAGGGAGGCTGAAGCTTTCTTT; CDR3aa: CASSPTGEREAEAFF
v_gene: TRBV9; j_gene: TRBJ2-3; d_gene: TRBD2; abundance: -; CDR3nt: TGTGCCAGCAGCGTAGGAGCGGGAGGAGGAACAGATACGCAGTATTTT; CDR3aa: CASSVGAGGGTDTQYF
v_gene: TRBV24-1; j_gene: TRBJ2-3; d_gene: -; abundance: -; CDR3nt: TGTGCCACCAGTGATTTGGGCAGGCTCAGCACAGATACGCAGTATTTT; CDR3aa: CATSDLGRLSTDTQYF
v_gene: TRBV3-1/TRBV3-2; j_gene: TRBJ2-3; d_gene: TRBD2; abundance: -; CDR3nt: TGTGCCAGCAGCCTCCGACAGGGTAGCGGGAGGGCCGGTATAGATACGCAGTATTTT; CDR3aa: CASSLRQGSGRAGIDTQYF
v_gene: TRBV7-9; j_gene: TRBJ2-1; d_gene: TRBD2; abundance: -; CDR3nt: TGTGCCAGCAGCCGGGAAGGACTAGGAAACAATGAGCAGTTCTTC; CDR3aa: CASSREGLGNNEQFF
v_gene: TRBV12-5; j_gene: TRBJ2-7; d_gene: TRBD1; abundance: -; CDR3nt: TGTGCTAGTGGTTTGGTACCAGGGACAGATTTCTCCTACGAGCAGTACTTC; CDR3aa: CASGLVPGTDFSYEQYF
v_gene: TRBV6-5; j_gene: TRBJ1-5; d_gene: -; abundance: -; CDR3nt: TGTGCCAGCAGTTACTCACAGGGCCCGCGCCAGCCCCAGCATTTT; CDR3aa: CASSYSQGPRQPQHF
v_gene: TRBV7-2; j_gene: TRBJ1-1; d_gene: -; abundance: few; CDR3nt: TGTGCCAGCAGCTTAATACGGGGTCCTGAAGCTTTCTTT; CDR3aa: CASSLIRGPEAFF
v_gene: TRBV4-3; j_gene: TRBJ2-2; d_gene: -; abundance: -; CDR3nt: TGCGCCAGCAGCCAAGATCCTCAGGGTGGCACCGGGGAGCTGTTTTTT; CDR3aa: CASSQDPQGGTGELFF
v_gene: TRBV9; j_gene: TRBJ2-1; d_gene: -; abundance: -; CDR3nt: TGTGCCAGCAGCGTGTCGGGGGACTCCTACAATGAGCAGTTCTTC; CDR3aa: CASSVSGDSYNEQFF
v_gene: TRBV7-8; j_gene: TRBJ2-1; d_gene: TRBD2; abundance: -; CDR3nt: TGTGCCAGCAGCTCCTTACTAGCGGGAGGGCCAAATGAGCAGTTCTTC; CDR3aa: CASSSLLAGGPNEQFF
v_gene: TRBV10-2; j_gene: TRBJ1-6; d_gene: -; abundance: -; CDR3nt: TGCGCCAGCAGTGAGTCCAGGGCCCCGAATTCACCCCTCCACTTT; CDR3aa: CASSESRAPNSPLHF
v_gene: TRBV6-5; j_gene: TRBJ2-2; d_gene: -; abundance: -; CDR3nt: TGTGCCACCAGGGGGGGGGACACCGGGGAGCTGTTTTTT; CDR3aa: CATRGGDTGELFF
v_gene: TRBV29-1; j_gene: TRBJ1-1; d_gene: TRBD1; abundance: -; CDR3nt: TGCAGCGTCCTGACAGGGGGGAACACTGAAGCTTTCTTT; CDR3aa: CSVLTGGNTEAFF
v_gene: TRBV5-1; j_gene: TRBJ2-3; d_gene: -; abundance: -; CDR3nt: TGCGCCAGCAGCTCCCTAGCATACCCAGATACGCAGTATTTT; CDR3aa: CASSSLAYPDTQYF
v_gene: TRBV5-4; j_gene: TRBJ2-1; d_gene: TRBD1; abundance: few; CDR3nt: TGTGCCAGCAGCTACGGGACAGGGAGGGCCTACAATGAGCAGTTCTTC; CDR3aa: CASSYGTGRAYNEQFF
v_gene: TRBV2; j_gene: TRBJ2-3; d_gene: TRBD2; abundance: -; CDR3nt: TGTGCCAGTCAGACCCACCATGCTAGCGGGGGAAAGGGGCGAAGGACAGATACGCAGTATTTT; CDR3aa: CASQTHHASGGKGRRTDTQYF
v_gene: TRBV30; j_gene: TRBJ1-2; d_gene: -; abundance: -; CDR3nt: TGTGCCTGGAGTGTAGGGGGGGGCGGCTACACCTTC; CDR3aa: CAWSVGGGGYTF
v_gene: TRBV27; j_gene: TRBJ1-2; d_gene: TRBD1; abundance: few; CDR3nt: TGTGCCAGCAGTTTAGGACAGGGGGCGGGGTATGGCTACACCTTC; CDR3aa: CASSLGQGAGYGYTF
v_gene: TRBV6-5; j_gene: TRBJ1-3; d_gene: -; abundance: -; CDR3nt: TGTGCCAGCACCGCCAGGGCCTCTGGAAACACCATATATTTT; CDR3aa: CASTARASGNTIYF
v_gene: TRBV6-5; j_gene: TRBJ1-2; d_gene: -; abundance: -; CDR3nt: TGTGCCAGCAGAGGGGGGAGGGGGAACTATGGCTACACCTTC; CDR3aa: CASRGGRGNYGYTF
v_gene: TRBV30; j_gene: TRBJ1-4; d_gene: -; abundance: -; CDR3nt: TGTGCCTGGAGTGTAGGGGCAACTAATGAAAAACTGTTTTTT; CDR3aa: CAWSVGATNEKLFF
v_gene: TRBV21-1; j_gene: TRBJ2-1; d_gene: -; abundance: -; CDR3nt: TGTGCCAGCTATTTGGACAGGAATAGAAATGAGCAGTTCTTC; CDR3aa: CASYLDRNRNEQFF
v_gene: TRBV7-9; j_gene: TRBJ1-2; d_gene: -; abundance: -; CDR3nt: TGTGCCAGCAGCTTAGTGCAGGGCGGCGGCTACACCTTC; CDR3aa: CASSLVQGGGYTF
v_gene: TRBV21-1; j_gene: TRBJ2-3; d_gene: -; abundance: -; CDR3nt: TGTGCCAGCAACCGGACAGGGTGCCACACAGATACGCAGTATTTT; CDR3aa: CASNRTGCHTDTQYF
v_gene: TRBV7-3; j_gene: TRBJ1-2; d_gene: -; abundance: -; CDR3nt: TGTGCCAGCAGCCCTCGCGGACTAGGGGGAGGTGGCTACACCTTC; CDR3aa: CASSPRGLGGGGYTF
v_gene: TRBV5-4; j_gene: TRBJ1-1; d_gene: -; abundance: -; CDR3nt: TGTGCCAGCAGCCCCGACGGGAGGGAGGCTGAAGCTTTCTTT; CDR3aa: CASSPDGREAEAFF
v_gene: TRBV13; j_gene: TRBJ2-2; d_gene: TRBD2; abundance: -; CDR3nt: TGTGCCAGCAGCGAACCTGTCGGACTAGCGATCCCCGGGGAGCTGTTTTTT; CDR3aa: CASSEPVGLAIPGELFF
v_gene: TRBV6-5; j_gene: TRBJ2-1; d_gene: -; abundance: few; CDR3nt: TGTGCCAGCAGTCCAGACTCAAGCTCCTACAATGAGCAGTTCTTC; CDR3aa: CASSPDSSSYNEQFF
v_gene: TRBV6-1; j_gene: TRBJ2-1; d_gene: TRBD2; abundance: -; CDR3nt: TGTGCCAGCAGTGAATTAGCGGGCTTATACAATGAGCAGTTCTTC; CDR3aa: CASSELAGLYNEQFF